The 25 T cell receptor beta chains reported below all come from one sample, sequenced in a study of molecular identifiers for immune sequencing clone quantification (dated by TCRdb to between 2018 and 2020). Receptor libraries were prepared by PCR. Sequencing was carried out with an Illumina HiSeq 4000. The public reads were reprocessed in TCRdb via fastp at Q25 and MiXCR, keeping in-frame beta chains. One record per CDR3 amino acid sequence lists the most common genes and DNA. Across this sample there are about 640,000 distinct CDR3 sequences, with approximately 20% seen only once. Of the sample, under 0.95% is held by the ten largest clones. The sample comprised naive CD8+ T cells from blood, with Jurkat cell RNA spiked in. This specimen's cell subset or site label, interpreted: FACS-sorted CD8+CD4-CCR7+CD45RA+ naive T cells. The receptor source for this set is a human donor in good health. Some libraries in this study had Jurkat cell RNA spiked in.

This clonotype occurred many times. The chain has TRBV3-1 and TRBJ1-1, with D perhaps matching TRBD1 (5 bases). Trimming cost V 3 bases and J 1 base, with 6 bases left between them. This CDR3 has 13 amino acids. Germline values: CDR1 LGHDT, CDR2 YNNKEL (reference sequence). CDR3 in amino acids: CASSHDRNTEAFF. In nucleotides, the CDR3 is TGTGCCAGCAGCCACGACAGGAACACTGAAGCTTTCTTT. Using reference TRBV3-1 and TRBJ1-1 for the parts outside the CDR3, the full variable domain is DTAVSQTPKYLVTQMGNDKSIKCEQNLGHDTMYWYKQDSKKFLKIMFSYNNKELIINETVPNRFSPKSPDKAHLNLHINSLELGDSAVYFCASSHDRNTEAFFGQGTRLTVV.

The chain links TRBV13 to TRBJ2-7; TRBD1 matches 11 bases. The germline V gene encodes CDR1 PRHDT and CDR2 FYEKMQ (reference sequence). V shed 5 bases, J shed 0 bases, and the junction held 9 bases outside the gene matches. The CDR3 sequence is 17 residues long. The CDR3 coding sequence is TGTGCCAGCAGCCCAGGGACAGGGGGTATCAGCTCCTACGAGCAGTACTTC. Protein sequence: CASSPGTGGISSYEQYF.

Note on this clonotype: A much larger clone sits a single nucleotide away, making a read error possible. The V and J genes are TRBV20-1 and TRBJ2-3; possible D gene TRBD2, 5 bases. CDR1 and CDR2 (germline): DFQATT, SNEGSKA (reference sequence). Trimming left V 6 bases short and J 0 bases short, with 19 bases between. CDR3 length: 16 amino acids. CDR3 in DNA: TGCAGTGCACGGTTAACTAGTGGCGGGAGCACAGATACGCAGTATTTT. Protein product: CSARLTSGGSTDTQYF.

This clonotype occurred many times. The chain couples TRBV6-4 to TRBJ2-7; D remains ambiguous. The germline gives CDR1 MRHNA, CDR2 SNTAGT. The CDR3 totals 13 residues. V was trimmed by 3 bases and J by 1 base, leaving 7 bases between them. The CDR3 DNA reads TGTGCCAGCAGTGAAGGTCCGTCCTACGAGCAGTACTTC. Its translation: CASSEGPSYEQYF.

This clonotype has a count of ten or more. V is TRBV6-5 and J is TRBJ2-2; the match to TRBD2 covers 9 bases. Unmatched junction bases numbered 2, after V lost 0 bases and J lost 6 bases. CDR3 size: 15 residues. CDR1 is MNHEY, CDR2 SVGAGI, per germline. CDR3 in DNA: TGTGCCAGCAGTTACTCTAGCGGGAGTGCCGGGGAGCTGTTTTTT. It specifies CASSYSSGSAGELFF.

This clonotype has ten or more counts. The chain combines TRBV6-6 with TRBJ1-4; 12 nucleotides line up with TRBD1. The length of the CDR3 is 14 residues. Germline V gene sequence: CDR1 MNHNY, CDR2 SVGAGI (reference sequence). Trimming removed 7 bases from V and 7 bases from J; junction bases left unmatched: 4. The CDR3 spells CASTGTGGGEKLFF. CDR3 coding DNA: TGTGCCAGCACCGGGACAGGGGGCGGTGAAAAACTGTTTTTT.

Many counts were recorded for this clonotype. This rearrangement joins TRBV27 to TRBJ2-7; 9 bases agree with TRBD1. After removal of 5 bases from V and 2 bases from J, the junction contained 7 bases not matched to a gene. This CDR3 has 15 residues. Germline CDR1 and CDR2: MNHEY and SMNVEV (reference sequence). The CDR3 region has the DNA TGTGCCAGCAGTGCAGAGACAGGGGGTCCCTACGAGCAGTACTTC. Encoded protein: CASSAETGGPYEQYF.

This clonotype came up once. A much larger clone differs by one base, so this may be a read error. The chain has TRBV4-3 and TRBJ2-6; TRBD1 aligns across 8 bases. Germline V gene data show CDR1 as LGHNA and CDR2 as YSLEER. The CDR3 contains 18 residues. The CDR3 sequence is CASSQDLDRGTGANVPTF. DNA of the CDR3: TGCGCCAGCAGCCAAGATTTAGACAGGGGTACGGGGGCCAACGTCCCGACTTTC.

This clonotype was observed at least ten times. The CDR3 spells CASFTRGGPGYEQYF. The CDR3, as DNA: TGTGCCAGCTTCACCCGGGGGGGGCCTGGCTACGAGCAGTACTTC. This rearrangement joins TRBV6-2 or TRBV6-3 to TRBJ2-7, with 8 bases that match TRBD2. The CDR3 runs 15 residues. J lost 3 bases, V lost 8 bases, and 12 bases had no gene match. CDR1 is MNHEY, CDR2 SVGEGT, per germline.

This clonotype has at least ten counts. The V and J genes are TRBV28 and TRBJ2-3; TRBD2 aligns across 11 bases. CDR3 length: 15 residues. Looked up from germline, CDR1 is MDHEN and CDR2 is SYDVKM. Losses at the gene ends were 4 bases for V and 6 bases for J; bases not matched to a gene: 6. The CDR3 sequence is CASSSLAGDVDTQYF. The DNA for the CDR3 is TGTGCCAGCAGTTCACTAGCGGGGGACGTCGATACGCAGTATTTT.

Many counts were recorded for this clonotype. The genes are TRBV4-3 and TRBJ1-3; unclear D gene. Trimming took 0 bases from V and 0 from J, leaving 6 bases between them. Germline V gene lookup returns CDR1 LGHNA and CDR2 YSLEER. This CDR3 spans 15 amino acids. The CDR3 loop reads CASSQESDSGNTIYF. CDR3 sequence (DNA): TGCGCCAGCAGCCAAGAGTCGGACTCTGGAAACACCATATATTTT.

The chain recombines TRBV18 with TRBJ1-2; the D is unclear. CDR1 KGHSH and CDR2 LQKENI come from the germline V gene. This CDR3 is 15 amino acids long. V was cut by 0 bases and J by 4 bases, with 12 bases left in between. CDR3 bases: TGTGCCAGCTCACCACCCCCCCCGGGCCTCTATGGCTACACCTTC. It is translated as CASSPPPPGLYGYTF. Together with reference TRBV18 and TRBJ1-2, the CDR3 gives the full variable domain: NAGVMQNPRHLVRRRGQEARLRCSPMKGHSHVYWYRQLPEEGLKFMVYLQKENIIDESGMPKERFSAEFPKEGPSILRIQQVVRGDSAAYFCASSPPPPGLYGYTFGSGTRLTVV.

In its sample, this clonotype was seen once. This may be a read error: a much more frequent sequence differs by one nucleotide. The V call is TRBV13, the J call TRBJ1-2, with D hard to call. Trimming pared 5 bases from V and 4 bases from J, leaving 14 bases between. Per germline, CDR1 PRHDT and CDR2 FYEKMQ (reference sequence). The CDR3 has 14 amino acids. CDR3 bases: TGTGCCAGCAGCACCCGGGCAGGATCCTATGGCTACACCTTC. This sequence encodes CASSTRAGSYGYTF. Based on the CDR3 plus reference TRBV13 and TRBJ1-2, the full variable domain is AAGVIQSPRHLIKEKRETATLKCYPIPRHDTVYWYQQGPGQDPQFLISFYEKMQSDKGSIPDRFSAQQFSDYHSELNMSSLELGDSALYFCASSTRAGSYGYTFGSGTRLTVV.

Points on this clonotype: A much larger clone is a single base away; this may be a read error. The rearrangement joins TRBV29-1 to TRBJ2-7, with D possibly matching TRBD1 (6 bases). Per germline, CDR1 SQVTM and CDR2 ANQGSEA. The CDR3 length is 13 residues. With 4 bases removed from V and 0 bases from J, the gap between germline ends came to 10 bases. CDR3 DNA sequence: TGCAGCGTTGGGGGACATCCCTCCTACGAGCAGTACTTC. Residues: CSVGGHPSYEQYF.

J is TRBJ1-1 and V is TRBV24-1; TRBD1 is a possible D gene (6 bases). The germline V gene encodes CDR1 KGHDR and CDR2 SFDVKD. Trimming pared 3 bases from V and 4 bases from J, leaving 14 bases between. The CDR3 contains 15 residues. In DNA, the CDR3 is TGTGCCACCAGTGATCAACAATGGACAGTCACTGAAGCTTTCTTT. Protein product: CATSDQQWTVTEAFF.

Concerning this clonotype: With a much larger clone just one base away, this may be a read error. The CDR3: CASSSTGGFYNEQSF. The CDR3 nucleotides are TGTGCCAGCAGTTCCACAGGGGGCTTCTACAATGAGCAGTCCTTC. The rearrangement joins TRBV12-3 or TRBV12-4 to TRBJ2-1, with TRBD1 identical over 9 bases. The CDR3 runs 15 residues.

This clonotype was detected ten times or more. This sequence joins TRBV6-5 and TRBJ1-1; possibly TRBD1 for D (5 bases). The CDR3 is 14 amino acids. Trimming took 0 bases from V and 4 from J, leaving 9 bases between them. CDR1 MNHEY and CDR2 SVGAGI come from the germline V gene. The CDR3 spells CASSYSTGGTEAFF. CDR3 nucleotides: TGTGCCAGCAGTTACTCGACGGGGGGCACTGAAGCTTTCTTT.

This clonotype was counted at least ten times. This sequence joins TRBV19 and TRBJ2-5, with no clear D. The germline V gene encodes CDR1 LNHDA and CDR2 SQIVND (reference sequence). This CDR3 has 13 residues. The V gene lost 1 base and the J gene lost 5 bases, with 8 bases spanning the gap. Written as DNA, the CDR3 is TGTGCCAGTAGTATAGGCCCTGGGGAGACCCAGTACTTC. It translates to CASSIGPGETQYF. Full variable domain (rest looked up from reference TRBV19 and TRBJ2-5): DGGITQSPKYLFRKEGQNVTLSCEQNLNHDAMYWYRQDPGQGLRLIYYSQIVNDFQKGDIAEGYSVSREKKESFPLTVTSAQKNPTAFYLCASSIGPGETQYFGPGTRLLVL.

For this clonotype: Being one base from a much bigger clone, this may be a read error. V usage is TRBV11-2 and J usage is TRBJ1-3, with D hard to call. The CDR3 runs 10 residues. Germline V gene sequence: CDR1 SGHAT, CDR2 FQNNGV. The CDR3 DNA reads TGTGCCAGCAGCACCGACACCACATATTTT. It translates to CASSTDTTYF.

This clonotype was seen at least ten times. V and J are TRBV20-1 and TRBJ1-6; D not certain. The CDR3 sequence is 11 residues long. Germline V gene sequence: CDR1 DFQATT, CDR2 SNEGSKA (reference sequence). V was shortened by 4 bases and J by 8 bases, with 6 bases between the two germline ends. CDR3 sequence reads: CSAIEDSPLHF. CDR3 coding DNA: TGCAGTGCTATCGAGGATTCACCCCTCCACTTT.

This clonotype was recorded many times. The J gene is TRBJ2-2, the V gene TRBV6-5; TRBD1 is a possible D gene (8 bases). CDR1 is MNHEY, CDR2 SVGAGI, per germline. Trimming removed 3 bases at V and 5 bases at J, with 19 bases between. The CDR3 is 17 residues long. The CDR3: CASSYLGGTGWTGELFF. The CDR3, as DNA: TGTGCCAGCAGTTATCTCGGGGGGACAGGTTGGACCGGGGAGCTGTTTTTT.

This clonotype was seen repeatedly, ten times or more. V gene TRBV7-9 combines with J gene TRBJ1-2; 8 positions match TRBD1. The ends lost 3 bases at V and 0 bases at J; junction bases unmatched: 6. The CDR3 length is 16 residues. Germline loops: CDR1 SEHNR, CDR2 FQNEAQ (reference sequence). CDR3 residues: CASSLSPQGANYGYTF. CDR3 sequence (DNA): TGTGCCAGCAGCTTGAGCCCACAGGGGGCTAACTATGGCTACACCTTC.

At least ten counts were recorded for this clonotype. V usage is TRBV7-9 and J usage is TRBJ2-1; D is unclear. Germline lookup yields CDR1 SEHNR and CDR2 FQNEAQ (reference sequence). Trimming removed 5 bases at V and 0 bases at J, with 14 bases between. This CDR3 has 16 residues. CDR3 nucleotide sequence: TGTGCCAGCAGCCCGAGTTTCTCGAGCTCCTACAATGAGCAGTTCTTC. Residues: CASSPSFSSSYNEQFF. Combining the CDR3 with reference TRBV7-9 and TRBJ2-1 gives the whole variable domain DTGVSQNPRHKITKRGQNVTFRCDPISEHNRLYWYRQTLGQGPEFLTYFQNEAQLEKSRLLSDRFSAERPKGSFSTLEIQRTEQGDSAMYLCASSPSFSSSYNEQFFGPGTRLTVL.

The chain recombines TRBV9 with TRBJ2-7, with D hard to call. Trimming removed 0 bases from V and 0 bases from J, with 10 bases in between. The CDR3 length is 15 residues. Germline CDR1 and CDR2: SGDLS and YYNGEE. The DNA for the CDR3 is TGTGCCAGCAGCGTAGGGGGTTTATACTCCTACGAGCAGTACTTC. This translates into CASSVGGLYSYEQYF.

In regard to this clonotype: A much larger clone lies a single base off, so this may be a read error. The chain combines TRBV4-2 with TRBJ1-4; no definite D call. The CDR3 sequence is 18 residues long. In germline, CDR1 is LGHNA, CDR2 YNFKEQ. CDR3 protein: CASSQERWGDSTNEKLSF. CDR3 coding DNA: TGTGCCAGCAGCCAAGAGAGGTGGGGAGATTCAACTAATGAAAAACTGTCTTTT.